What follows describes a single TCR beta chain. What it binds is unknown. This could be a read error, since a much larger clone is one nucleotide away. The sample belongs to a study of prognosis after radiotherapy for stage I lung cancer. Study-wide context: Patient ages ran from about 53 to 95, with a median of approximately 69 years, and the group had over ten men and 6 women.

The CDR3 totals 14 residues. Trimming removed 4 bases from V and 1 base from J, with 10 bases in between. Germline V gives CDR1 MDHEN, CDR2 SYDVKM. General study points: Unique TCR clone counts fell after stereotactic body radiation therapy, median roughly 10,000 versus 7,000.

Blood was drawn (around 6 milliliters of peripheral blood) at each of two time points. By two-round multiplex PCR, the TCR beta CDR3 was amplified from genomic DNA. Every TRBV and TRBJ gene had its own specific primer in first-round PCR. TCRdb reprocessed the multiplex PCR reads with MiXCR, giving one entry per CDR3 protein. The sample records approximately 15,000 distinct CDR3 sequences, less than 55% being singletons. The sequence came from a donor aged 50 or older with non-small cell lung cancer. J is TRBJ2-5 and V is TRBV28, with D uncertain. The sample here was PBMCs, taken before or after stereotactic body radiation therapy (not recorded which). CDR3 residues: CASSSRNTQETQYF. CDR3 DNA: TGTGCCAGCAGTTCCCGGAACACCCAAGAGACCCAGTACTTC.